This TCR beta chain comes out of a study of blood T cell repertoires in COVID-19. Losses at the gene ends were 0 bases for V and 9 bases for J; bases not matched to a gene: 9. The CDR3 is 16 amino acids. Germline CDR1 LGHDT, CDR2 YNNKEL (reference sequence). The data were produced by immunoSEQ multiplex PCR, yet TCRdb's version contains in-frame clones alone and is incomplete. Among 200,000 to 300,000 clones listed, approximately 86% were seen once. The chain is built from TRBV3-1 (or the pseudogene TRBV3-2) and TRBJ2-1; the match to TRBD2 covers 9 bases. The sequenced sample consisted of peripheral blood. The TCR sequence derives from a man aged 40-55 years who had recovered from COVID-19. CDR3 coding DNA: TGTGCCAGCAGCCAAGAAGGGCTAGCGGGGTCCCGTGAGCAGTTCTTC. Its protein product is CASSQEGLAGSREQFF.